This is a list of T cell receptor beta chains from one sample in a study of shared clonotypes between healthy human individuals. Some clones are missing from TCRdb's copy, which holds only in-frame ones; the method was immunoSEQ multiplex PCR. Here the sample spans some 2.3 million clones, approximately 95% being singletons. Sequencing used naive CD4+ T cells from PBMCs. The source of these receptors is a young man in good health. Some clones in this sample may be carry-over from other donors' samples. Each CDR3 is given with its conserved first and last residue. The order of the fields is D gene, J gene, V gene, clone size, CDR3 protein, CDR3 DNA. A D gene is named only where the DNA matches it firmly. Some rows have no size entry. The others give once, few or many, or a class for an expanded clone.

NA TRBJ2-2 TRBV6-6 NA CASSMALHGELFF TGTGCCAGCAGTATGGCCCTCCACGGGGAGCTGTTTTTT
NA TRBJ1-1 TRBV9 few CASSVVDNTEAFF TGTGCCAGCAGCGTAGTGGACAACACTGAAGCTTTCTTT
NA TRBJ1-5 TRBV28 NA CASRFGSGNQPQHF TGTGCCAGCAGATTCGGGAGTGGCAATCAGCCCCAGCATTTT
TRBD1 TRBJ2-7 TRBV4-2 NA CASRQTGVGSYEQYF TGTGCCAGCAGACAAACAGGGGTTGGCTCCTACGAGCAGTACTTC
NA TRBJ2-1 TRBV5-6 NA CASSFGRGFEQFF TGTGCCAGCAGCTTCGGCAGGGGCTTCGAGCAGTTCTTC
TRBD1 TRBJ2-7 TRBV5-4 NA CASSLGTGGFYEQYF TGTGCCAGCAGCTTAGGGACAGGGGGTTTTTACGAGCAGTACTTC
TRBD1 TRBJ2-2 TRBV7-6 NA CASSTRTGTDTGELFF TGTGCCAGCAGCACCCGGACAGGGACAGACACCGGGGAGCTGTTTTTT
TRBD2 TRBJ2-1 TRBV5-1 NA CASSLNPLAGSYNEQFF TGCGCCAGCAGCTTGAACCCACTAGCGGGCTCCTACAATGAGCAGTTCTTC
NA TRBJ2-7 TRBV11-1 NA CASSDDSYEQYF TGTGCCAGCAGCGACGACAGTTACGAGCAGTACTTC
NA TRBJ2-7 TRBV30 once CAWSVSSLYHEQYF TGTGCCTGGAGTGTCTCCAGTTTGTATCACGAGCAGTACTTC
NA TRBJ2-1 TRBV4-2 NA CASSQDGISGGSYNEQFF TGTGCCAGCAGCCAAGACGGGATAAGCGGAGGCTCCTACAATGAGCAGTTCTTC
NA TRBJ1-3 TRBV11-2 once CASSFWEGKGNTIYF TGTGCCAGCAGCTTCTGGGAGGGAAAAGGAAACACCATATATTTT
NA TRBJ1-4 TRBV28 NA CASSLWGGHEKLFF TGTGCCAGCAGTTTGTGGGGGGGGCATGAAAAACTGTTTTTT
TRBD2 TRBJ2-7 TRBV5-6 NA CASSLASGRAYEQYF TGTGCCAGCAGCTTGGCTAGCGGGAGGGCCTACGAGCAGTACTTC
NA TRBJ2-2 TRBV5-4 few CASSLRESTGELFF TGTGCCAGCAGCTTACGCGAGAGCACCGGGGAGCTGTTTTTT
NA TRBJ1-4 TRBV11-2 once CASSSYTRNNFNEKLFF TGTGCCAGCAGCTCCTACACCCGTAACAACTTTAATGAAAAACTGTTTTTT
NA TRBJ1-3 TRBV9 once CASSALGPGNTIYF TGTGCCAGCAGCGCTCTGGGTCCTGGAAACACCATATATTTT
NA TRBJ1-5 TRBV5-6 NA CASSLGGGGHQPQHF TGTGCCAGCAGCTTGGGGGGCGGGGGCCATCAGCCCCAGCATTTT
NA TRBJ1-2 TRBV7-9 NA CASSSGGTEYVGYTF TGTGCCAGCAGCTCCGGCGGGACGGAGTATGTGGGCTACACCTTC
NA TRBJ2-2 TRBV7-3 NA CASSFAKVGSTGELFF TGTGCCAGCAGCTTTGCTAAAGTTGGCTCCACCGGGGAGCTGTTTTTT
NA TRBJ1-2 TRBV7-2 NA CASSLDSSVYTF TGTGCCAGCAGCTTAGATTCTTCCGTCTACACCTTC
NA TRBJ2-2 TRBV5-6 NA CASSLGSTGELFF TGTGCCAGCAGCTTGGGTTCCACCGGGGAGCTGTTTTTT
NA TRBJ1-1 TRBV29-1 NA CSVFRRFGDEAFF TGCAGCGTTTTCCGTCGGTTCGGGGATGAAGCTTTCTTT
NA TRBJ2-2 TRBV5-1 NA CASSTRTGDTGELFF TGCGCCAGCAGCACGAGGACCGGAGATACCGGGGAGCTGTTTTTT
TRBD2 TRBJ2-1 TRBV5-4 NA CASNLGLAGANEQFF TGTGCCAGCAACTTAGGACTAGCGGGAGCTAATGAGCAGTTCTTC